This section outlines one T cell receptor beta chain sequence together with its context. Its antigen remains unidentified. V lost 6 bases to trimming and J lost 3 bases; unmatched junction nucleotides: 5. The germline V gene encodes CDR1 SGHRS and CDR2 YFSETQ. The CDR3 extends over 13 amino acids. The PCR was carried out with 60 Vbeta primers and 13 Jbeta primers. The method was immunoSEQ multiplex PCR; TCRdb's version includes in-frame clones alone and lacks a portion of them. Counted here are approximately 50,000 clones, around 85% occurring once; the ten biggest clones make up about 2.5%. The data originate from a study of cytomegalovirus exposure and HLA in healthy donors. Study background: Prior work identified around 120 million unique TCR beta sequences in approximately 180 million T cells. The early release's HLA-typed donors yielded approximately 81 million unique TCRs.

Study findings and constraints: The study labeled fewer than 200 TCR beta chains cytomegalovirus-associated. In a later analysis, specific HLA alleles were associated with over 15,000 TCR beta sequences at a 0.05 false discovery rate.

The clonotype was recovered from a boy aged 5 to 17 in good health and CMV-seropositive. The chain recombines TRBV5-1 with TRBJ2-5; 7 bases map to TRBD1. Sequencing was carried out using PBMCs. CDR3 bases: TGCGCCAGCAAGTCAGGGGGAAAAGAGACCCAGTACTTC. Protein product: CASKSGGKETQYF.